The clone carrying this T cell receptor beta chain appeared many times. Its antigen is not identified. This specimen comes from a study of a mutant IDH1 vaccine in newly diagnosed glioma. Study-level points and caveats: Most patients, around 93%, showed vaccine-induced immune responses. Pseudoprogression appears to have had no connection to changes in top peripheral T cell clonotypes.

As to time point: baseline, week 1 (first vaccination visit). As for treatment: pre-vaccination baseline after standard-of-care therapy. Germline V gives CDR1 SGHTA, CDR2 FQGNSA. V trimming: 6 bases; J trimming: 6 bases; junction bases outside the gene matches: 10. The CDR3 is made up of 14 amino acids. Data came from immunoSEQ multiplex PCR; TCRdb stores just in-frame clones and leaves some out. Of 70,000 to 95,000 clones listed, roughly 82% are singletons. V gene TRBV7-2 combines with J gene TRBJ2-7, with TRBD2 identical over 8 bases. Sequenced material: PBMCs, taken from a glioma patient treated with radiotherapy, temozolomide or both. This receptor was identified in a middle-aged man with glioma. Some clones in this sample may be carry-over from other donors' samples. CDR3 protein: CASRDIGGGFEQYF. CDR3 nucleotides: TGTGCCAGCAGGGACATCGGGGGGGGGTTCGAGCAGTACTTC.